One TCR beta chain is described in this entry. This CDR3 region has 17 residues. Per germline, CDR1 LGHDT and CDR2 YNNKEL (reference sequence). V shed 1 base, J shed 4 bases, and the junction held 9 bases outside the gene matches. The sample originates from a study of blood T cells in healthy people across ages. Primed by a sample-barcoded 5' primer and a J-beta primer mix, a second PCR proceeded for about 7 to 11 cycles. CDR3-containing paired-end reads numbered at least 2.5 million in each sample. Each CDR3 protein gets one entry after TCRdb re-called the 5' RACE reads with MiXCR. Of 450,000 to 700,000 distinct CDR3 sequences in the sample, approximately 25% are singletons; the top ten hold about 18%.

The chain employs TRBV3-1 and TRBJ1-2; 10 positions agree with TRBD1. The source material was blood. The source is a woman in her 70s in good health. The CDR3 sequence: CASSQGGTGAVLYGYTF. In nucleotides, the CDR3 is TGTGCCAGCAGCCAAGGGGGGACAGGGGCCGTTCTCTATGGCTACACCTTC. Based on the CDR3 plus reference TRBV3-1 and TRBJ1-2, the full variable domain is DTAVSQTPKYLVTQMGNDKSIKCEQNLGHDTMYWYKQDSKKFLKIMFSYNNKELIINETVPNRFSPKSPDKAHLNLHINSLELGDSAVYFCASSQGGTGAVLYGYTFGSGTRLTVV.